This T cell receptor (beta chain) is drawn from a study of vaccination effects on CD4 cells after COVID-19 (dated by TCRdb to 2021 to 2024). For the study in its entirety: Samples were taken from three convalescent patients early (day +14) and late (day +241, +227, +161 respectively) after vaccination. Post-vaccine samples across the study were collected a median of 72 days after the second dose, with a range of 14 to 241. SARS-CoV-2 spike-specific CD4+ TCR repertoires from before and after mRNA vaccination were compared in COVID-19 convalescent patients and in infection-naive vaccine recipients. The full study included over 8 COVID-19 convalescent patients and several SARS-CoV-2-naive healthy vaccine recipients. Cultures from other donors in the study were sequenced with the Oncomine TCR Beta short-read assay on an Illumina iSeq 100.

In the ViraFEST assay, PBMC were stimulated with viral peptide pools, and antigen-specific CD4+ T cell clonotypes were then identified by expansion using TCR sequencing. After approximately 11 days of culture, CD4+ T cells were isolated with the EasySep CD4+ T cell isolation kit. Convalescent patients had PCR-confirmed SARS-CoV-2 infection between March and December 2020, before Alpha, Beta and Delta variants emerged in the United States. Each participant got two doses of an mRNA SARS-CoV-2 vaccine, either BNT162b2 or mRNA-1273. About 2.1 million PBMC per well were cultured with approximately 10 ug/ml peptides in IMDM containing 5% human AB serum, around 10 IU/ml IL-2 and gentamicin. On days 3 and 7, half of the culture medium was replaced with fresh IL-2-containing medium. Unless noted otherwise, every peptide stimulation condition was grown in triplicate wells. Using Ficoll-Paque Plus gradient centrifugation, PBMC were separated from whole blood and then either used fresh or cryopreserved at -140C. The overlapping peptide pools covered the spike proteins of SARS-CoV-2 as well as those of the common cold coronaviruses HCoV-NL63, HCoV-OC43 and HCoV-229E. The QIAamp micro DNA kit was used to extract genomic DNA from the cultured CD4+ T cells.

Comments on this clone: Which antigen it targets is not known. Qualities for individual bases were not recorded, and no much larger clone is one base off.

What the work shows at the level of the full study, not this receptor alone: The study was limited by a small number of convalescent patients and lacked early post-infection timepoints. Among convalescent patients, the spike-reactive repertoire after vaccination was made up mainly of new vaccine-induced clones that were largely distinct from the clones induced by infection. Marked clonal contraction was observed in both infection-induced and vaccine-induced clones at late post-vaccination timepoints, consistent with waning T cell responses.

The library was prepared using the immunoSEQ multiplex PCR assay. DNA from the cultured and isolated CD4+ T cells underwent TCR beta CDR3 sequencing. In the authors' own workflow: Non-productive TCR sequences were removed, reads were trimmed to the CDR3 region, and CDR3s of at least 7 amino acids were retained. The MANAFEST web app was used to pick out antigen-specific clonotypes by comparing their expansion in peptide wells with that in reference cultures. To count as positive, a clone had to show expansion at FDR<0.05 compared with the reference and with all other wells, an odds ratio above 5, and a frequency above 0.1% in two replicate wells. A clonotype was defined as cross-reactive if the clonotype was significantly expanded both in SARS-CoV-2 spike wells and in at least one common cold coronavirus spike condition. Levenshtein distance calculated with the stringdist R package was used to assess CDR3 similarity, and unrooted trees were constructed with ape in R 3.6.1. TCRdb obtained this table from immuneACCESS and retained in-frame rearrangements with V and J assigned. These tables miss some clones; where compared with another copy, unresolved V genes account for less than half of the shortfall, and the remainder is unexplained. V and J calls and clone size follow that table, whereas D and trimming were derived from the DNA. The sample table shows approximately 15,000 clones, and around 80% are seen once. The ten largest clonotypes hold roughly 20% of the sample.

The receptor was isolated from a human donor who had a prior SARS-CoV-2 infection. Sequencing used CD4+ T cells from PBMCs cultured with SARS-CoV-2 spike peptides, obtained after COVID-19 vaccination. In light of the paper, this sample's cell subset or site label describes: SARS-CoV-2 spike overlapping peptide pool stimulation.

This receptor carries the CDR3 CASSTSGRGGTDTQYF. Read as DNA, the sequence is TGTGCCAGCAGTACTAGCGGGAGAGGAGGCACAGATACGCAGTATTTT. In this chain, TRBV6-2 or TRBV6-3 is recombined with TRBJ2-3; 11 central bases correspond to TRBD2. In the germline V gene, CDR1 corresponds to MNHEY and CDR2 to SVGEGT. The germline V end is reduced by 5 bases and the J end by 1 base; junction bases left unmatched: 5. The CDR3 spans 16 residues, from the cysteine through the phenylalanine. Only the CDR3 DNA is retained, 48 bases long and in frame from the first base.